This TCR beta chain stems from a study of blood T cells in healthy people across ages. Regarding the study as a whole: What prevented conclusive comparison of naive and antigen-experienced cells was that PBMCs were unsorted. TCR beta diversity was tightly associated with the proportion of naive T cells. Both higher diversity and more naive CD4+ cells marked long-lived donors when set against aged donors.

Primed by a sample-barcoded 5' primer and a J-beta primer mix, a second PCR proceeded for roughly 7 to 11 cycles. TCRdb fed the 5' RACE reads into MiXCR, producing one record per CDR3 protein. The table records 1.8 million or so distinct CDR3 sequences, about two fifths of them present only once. The CDR3 contains 13 residues. The V end lost 0 bases, the J end lost 4 bases, and 6 bases lay between the germline ends. CDR1 is LGHNA, CDR2 YSLEER, per germline. This clonotype has more than one count but fewer than ten. Its antigen is currently unknown. Sequences were obtained from blood. The TCR comes from a human donor in good health. V gene TRBV4-3 combines with J gene TRBJ1-1; D is unresolved. The CDR3 sequence is CASSQDSGTEAFF. CDR3 coding DNA: TGCGCCAGCAGCCAAGACAGTGGCACTGAAGCTTTCTTT.